The rows below give T cell receptor beta chains drawn from one sample of a study of T cell responses to AZD1222 COVID-19 vaccine. Produced via immunoSEQ multiplex PCR; TCRdb's table is partial and in-frame only. The table has approximately 96,000 clones, approximately 86% seen once. Sequences were derived from peripheral blood, sampled 28 days after the second AZD1222 dose. The receptor set was obtained from an adult who received the AZD1222 COVID-19 vaccine. The CDR3 runs from the conserved cysteine through the conserved F or W. Each record gives: V gene, clone size, J gene, D gene, CDR3 protein, CDR3 DNA. A D gene is named only where the DNA matches it firmly. Clone size is shown for a subset of rows, as once, few, many or a class of expanded clone.

>TRBV30|.|TRBJ1-2|.
CAWSHSPPRGDYGYTF
TGTGCCTGGAGTCACTCTCCTCCCCGGGGAGACTATGGCTACACCTTC
>TRBV12-3/TRBV12-4|.|TRBJ1-1|.
CASSFGGHEAFF
TGTGCCAGCAGTTTTGGGGGGCATGAAGCTTTCTTT
>TRBV7-2|.|TRBJ2-1|.
CASSLLGGNEQFF
TGTGCCAGCAGCCTCCTGGGCGGTAATGAGCAGTTCTTC
>TRBV4-1|.|TRBJ1-1|TRBD1
CASKDRGQDTEAFF
TGCGCCAGCAAGGACAGGGGGCAAGACACTGAAGCTTTCTTT
>TRBV28|.|TRBJ2-7|.
CASTGTSRYEQYF
TGTGCCAGCACCGGGACATCCCGCTACGAGCAGTACTTC
>TRBV12-3/TRBV12-4|.|TRBJ1-1|.
CASSASWGTEAFF
TGTGCCAGCAGTGCGAGTTGGGGCACTGAAGCTTTCTTT
>TRBV6-2/TRBV6-3|once|TRBJ1-5|TRBD1
CASSYGGTGGNQPQHF
TGTGCCAGCAGTTACGGAGGGACAGGGGGCAATCAGCCCCAGCATTTT
>TRBV28|.|TRBJ1-1|.
CASTTTMNTEAFF
TGTGCCAGCACTACAACAATGAACACTGAAGCTTTCTTT
>TRBV5-1|.|TRBJ1-1|TRBD1
CASRRDREVGATEAFF
TGCGCCAGCCGTCGGGACAGGGAGGTTGGAGCCACTGAAGCTTTCTTT
>TRBV18|.|TRBJ2-5|.
CASSRDGQETQYF
TGTGCCAGCTCACGGGACGGTCAAGAGACCCAGTACTTC
>TRBV7-3|.|TRBJ1-6|TRBD1
CASSSTGVNSPLHF
TGTGCCAGCAGCTCGACAGGGGTTAATTCACCCCTCCACTTT
>TRBV30|.|TRBJ2-2|.
CAWSVWEYTGELFF
TGTGCCTGGAGTGTTTGGGAATACACCGGGGAGCTGTTTTTT
>TRBV24-1|.|TRBJ1-2|.
CATSGGSGDYGYTF
TGTGCCACCAGTGGAGGGTCAGGGGACTATGGCTACACCTTC
>TRBV7-2|.|TRBJ2-7|.
CASSLGQPSSYEQYF
TGTGCCAGCAGCTTAGGCCAGCCTTCCTCCTACGAGCAGTACTTC
>TRBV4-2|.|TRBJ2-5|TRBD2
CASSQERLAGAPETQYF
TGTGCCAGCAGCCAAGAAAGGCTAGCGGGAGCACCAGAGACCCAGTACTTC
>TRBV3-1/TRBV3-2|.|TRBJ2-3|.
CASSARGDGTDTQYF
TGTGCCAGCAGCGCCCGTGGGGACGGAACAGATACGCAGTATTTT
>TRBV28|.|TRBJ2-1|TRBD2
CASSAGASGGIEQFF
TGTGCCAGCAGCGCTGGCGCTAGCGGGGGGATTGAGCAGTTCTTC
>TRBV28|once|TRBJ1-5|.
CASSFMITGQPQHF
TGTGCCAGCAGTTTTATGATTACGGGTCAGCCCCAGCATTTT
>TRBV7-9|once|TRBJ2-7|.
CASSLVPEPGVGPYF
TGTGCCAGCAGCTTAGTCCCAGAACCAGGGGTTGGACCGTACTTC
>TRBV5-1|once|TRBJ2-1|.
CASSLAGAHNEQFF
TGCGCCAGCAGCTTGGCCGGGGCTCACAATGAGCAGTTCTTC
>TRBV7-2|.|TRBJ1-5|.
CASRQNSNQPQHF
TGTGCCAGCAGACAGAATAGCAATCAGCCCCAGCATTTT
>TRBV21-1|.|TRBJ1-1|.
CASSETGDMNTEAFF
TGTGCCAGCAGCGAGACAGGGGATATGAACACTGAAGCTTTCTTT
>TRBV3-1/TRBV3-2|.|TRBJ1-1|.
CASSPSRGRGTEAFF
TGTGCCAGCAGCCCCTCACGGGGGCGGGGCACTGAAGCTTTCTTT
>TRBV7-2|.|TRBJ2-2|TRBD2
CASSKGLAGGRGTGELFF
TGTGCCAGCAGCAAAGGACTAGCGGGAGGGCGGGGCACCGGGGAGCTGTTTTTT
>TRBV7-6|few|TRBJ2-3|.
CASSLSPRMVDTQYF
TGTGCCAGCAGCTTGTCCCCTCGGATGGTAGATACGCAGTATTTT
>TRBV5-6|few|TRBJ1-5|.
CASSLAGILSQPQHF
TGTGCCAGCAGCTTGGCGGGGATCCTATCTCAGCCCCAGCATTTT
>TRBV18|once|TRBJ2-7|.
CASSLGPGVGEQYF
TGTGCCAGCTCACTCGGACCAGGAGTGGGGGAGCAGTACTTC
>TRBV3-1/TRBV3-2|.|TRBJ1-2|.
CASSQEGLRNYGYTF
TGTGCCAGCAGCCAAGAGGGCCTGCGGAACTATGGCTACACCTTC
>TRBV7-3|.|TRBJ2-1|TRBD1
CASSSGQGAGEQFF
TGTGCCAGCAGCTCCGGACAGGGGGCAGGTGAGCAGTTCTTC
>TRBV6-5|.|TRBJ2-7|.
CASTRQTAEQYF
TGTGCCAGCACGAGGCAAACGGCCGAGCAGTACTTC
>TRBV6-2/TRBV6-3|.|TRBJ2-2|.
CASSLKGGLGTGELFF
TGTGCCAGCAGCCTGAAGGGGGGATTGGGCACCGGGGAGCTGTTTTTT
>TRBV28|.|TRBJ2-3|TRBD1
CATFGDRGRADTQYF
TGTGCCACCTTTGGCGACAGGGGGCGGGCAGATACGCAGTATTTT
>TRBV15|.|TRBJ1-1|.
CATSRGPLAAFF
TGTGCCACCAGCAGAGGACCACTCGCAGCTTTCTTT
>TRBV29-1|once|TRBJ1-2|.
CSVWETPKGDGYTF
TGCAGCGTGTGGGAGACCCCTAAAGGCGATGGCTACACCTTC
>TRBV3-1/TRBV3-2|.|TRBJ2-4|.
CASSQARRSAKNIQYF
TGTGCCAGCAGCCAAGCCCGACGGTCAGCCAAAAACATTCAGTACTTC
>TRBV7-2|.|TRBJ2-5|TRBD2
CASSPQIAGGGETQYF
TGTGCCAGCAGCCCGCAAATAGCGGGAGGAGGAGAGACCCAGTACTTC
>TRBV28|.|TRBJ1-2|.
CASSLFSRPFFGYTF
TGTGCCAGCAGTTTATTCAGTCGTCCTTTCTTTGGCTACACCTTC
>TRBV27|.|TRBJ1-3|.
CASMGVLSGNTIYF
TGTGCCAGCATGGGGGTCCTCTCTGGAAACACCATATATTTT
>TRBV7-8|.|TRBJ2-5|.
CASSRAKTETQYF
TGTGCCAGCAGCCGGGCCAAGACCGAGACCCAGTACTTC
>TRBV6-5|.|TRBJ1-2|.
CASSYSIRVLDGYTF
TGTGCCAGCAGTTACTCGATTAGGGTTTTGGATGGCTACACCTTC
>TRBV25-1|.|TRBJ1-3|.
CASSDPKGLGNTIYF
TGTGCCAGCAGTGACCCCAAGGGCCTGGGAAACACCATATATTTT